At least ten counts were recorded for the clone carrying this T cell receptor beta chain. The sample comes from a study of low-dose radiotherapy and immunotherapy resistance in tumors. Looking at the study overall: Every 2 weeks, cohort 1 got 0.5 Gy, reaching 6.5 Gy to the planning target volume.

Time point: after trial treatment. Treatment noted: LDRT plus nivolumab, ipilimumab, low-dose cyclophosphamide and aspirin (RACIN trial). Donors were administered nivolumab, ipilimumab, aspirin and low-dose cyclophosphamide, together with low-dose radiotherapy. Patients qualified if they had advanced solid tumors that lacked tumor-infiltrating lymphocytes. This CDR3 has 13 residues. Trimming stripped 6 bases from V and 0 bases from J, with 3 bases between. Germline CDR1 MNHEY, CDR2 SVGAGI. Priming of first-strand cDNA relied on TRAV- and TRBV-specific primers (covering alpha and beta chains). TCRs underwent 20 PCR cycles of amplification with a constant-region primer and V-primer adapter. Using its own MiXCR run on the reads, TCRdb lists one record per CDR3 protein. The sample has about 84,000 distinct CDR3 sequences; less than 20% are singletons.

Sequences were derived from PBMCs, sampled after low-dose radiotherapy plus immunotherapy. This sequence was found in a male donor with prostate cancer. This sequence joins TRBV6-5 and TRBJ2-6; no clear D. The CDR3 sequence: CASRASGANVLTF. Written as DNA, the CDR3 is TGTGCCAGCAGGGCCTCTGGGGCCAACGTCCTGACTTTC.